The 3 T cell receptor beta chains presented below share a single source sample, sequenced in a study of OX40 agonist ivuxolimab in advanced cancers. The data were produced by immunoSEQ multiplex PCR, yet TCRdb's version contains in-frame clones alone and is incomplete. Of about 84,000 clones in the sample, roughly nine tenths were seen once. Specimen: CD4+ or CD8+ T cells sorted from blood, collected in a trial of the OX40 agonist ivuxolimab. The receptors shown here come from an adult with an advanced solid tumor such as melanoma, head and neck, liver or kidney cancer.

The CDR3 DNA sequence: TGTGCCAGCAGCTTAGCGGCGCCGGGACCCGGGGAGCTGTTTTTT. The encoded protein is CASSLAAPGPGELFF. The chain combines TRBV7-2 with TRBJ2-2, with D perhaps being TRBD1 or TRBD2 (5 bases each). Trimming took off 0 bases at V and 6 bases at J, with 11 bases between the two ends. This CDR3 spans 15 amino acids. Germline V lookup: CDR1 SGHTA, CDR2 FQGNSA. The full variable domain, in which reference TRBV7-2 and TRBJ2-2 provide the parts outside the CDR3, is GAGVSQSPSNKVTEKGKDVELRCDPISGHTALYWYRQSLGQGLEFLIYFQGNSAPDKSGLPSDRFSAERTGGSVSTLTIQRTQQEDSAVYLCASSLAAPGPGELFFGEGSRLTVL.

J is TRBJ1-2 and V is TRBV28, with D possibly being TRBD1 (5 bases). Trimming removed 2 bases from V and 5 bases from J, with 21 bases in between. The CDR3 is 17 residues long. From germline, CDR1 is MDHEN and CDR2 SYDVKM. CDR3 sequence reads: CASSLPTVRGTQYGYTF. In nucleotides, the CDR3 is TGTGCCAGCAGTTTACCCACAGTTCGGGGGACGCAATATGGCTACACCTTC.

J is TRBJ2-2 and V is TRBV7-2; no clear D. Germline V lookup: CDR1 SGHTA, CDR2 FQGNSA. The CDR3 length is 13 residues. Between the trimmed V and J ends, which lost 0 bases and 7 bases, there was a span of 6 bases. The CDR3: CASSLALDGELFF. As DNA, the CDR3 is TGTGCCAGCAGCTTAGCGCTCGACGGGGAGCTGTTTTTT. The complete variable domain, with remaining parts taken from reference TRBV7-2 and TRBJ2-2, reads GAGVSQSPSNKVTEKGKDVELRCDPISGHTALYWYRQSLGQGLEFLIYFQGNSAPDKSGLPSDRFSAERTGGSVSTLTIQRTQQEDSAVYLCASSLALDGELFFGEGSRLTVL.